This TCR beta chain stems from a study of blood T cell repertoires in COVID-19. In the authors' workflow: Estimates of nucleated cell counts were drawn from the amplification of reference gene primers. Assay: immunoSEQ multiplex PCR; the TCRdb copy retains only in-frame clones and omits some. V and J calls and clone size follow that table, whereas D and trimming were derived from the DNA. The sample holds about 220,000 clones; 80% are singletons and the top ten take roughly 5%. The germline V gene encodes CDR1 LNHNV and CDR2 YYDKDF (reference sequence). This CDR3 is 14 amino acids long. V lost 5 bases to trimming and J lost 4 bases; unmatched junction nucleotides: 3.

This clonotype was obtained from a human donor in a cohort sampled during active COVID-19. Sequencing was performed on peripheral blood. The chain carries TRBV15 and TRBJ1-3; 9 bases map to TRBD1. CDR3 DNA sequence: TGTGCCACCAGCCGGGACAGGGACGGAAACACCATATATTTT. It is translated as CATSRDRDGNTIYF. Full variable domain (remainder filled in from reference TRBV15 and TRBJ1-3): DAMVIQNPRYQVTQFGKPVTLSCSQTLNHNVMYWYQQKSSQAPKLLFHYYDKDFNNEADTPDNFQSRRPNTSFCFLDIRSPGLGDTAMYLCATSRDRDGNTIYFGEGSWLTVV.